This is a list of T cell receptor beta chains from one sample in a study of T cell changes during pregnancy in multiple sclerosis. Repertoires were generated with immunoSEQ multiplex PCR, while TCRdb's copy carries only in-frame clones and drops some. Of around 20,000 clones listed, around 89% are singletons. Sample: CD8+ T cells from peripheral blood mononuclear cells, taken in the second trimester of pregnancy. These receptors originate from a female donor in good health, enrolled as a control in a pregnancy study. Each CDR3 is given without its conserved first and last residue. A row's size may be missing; if present it is once, few, many or a size class.

v_call	j_call	clone_size	cdr3_aa
TRBV30	TRBJ1-6	few	AWSRDYSPLH
TRBV29-1	TRBJ2-1	-	SVESSVSERGFNEQF
TRBV10-2	TRBJ1-5	-	ASSGPQGFNQPQH
TRBV6-1	TRBJ1-2	medium-sized	ASSDYTQGFRGYT
TRBV4-2	TRBJ2-6	medium-sized	ASSQDQGSGANVLT
TRBV7-9	TRBJ2-2	-	ASSLLAGASAGELF
TRBV19	TRBJ1-5	-	ASTEGQGPNQPQH
TRBV7-9	TRBJ2-5	few	ASSPKDSIRQETQY
TRBV6-5	TRBJ2-7	-	ASSYSGGTYEQY
TRBV20-1	TRBJ1-2	-	SARQGNGYT
TRBV6-1	TRBJ2-1	-	ASSDTGDSYNEQF
TRBV5-5	TRBJ2-3	-	ASSSDTSGADTQY
TRBV11-2	TRBJ2-3	-	ASSYLMSDTQY
TRBV11-2	TRBJ2-3	-	ASSPLTGGLDTQY
TRBV13	TRBJ2-7	-	ASSLGDITYEQY
TRBV28	TRBJ1-2	-	ASSQTLTGIYGYT
TRBV4-1	TRBJ2-2	-	ASSSLQGSGELF
TRBV10-3	TRBJ2-1	once	AISESKEYNEQF
TRBV19	TRBJ2-5	-	ASSIGVERAETQY
TRBV27	TRBJ2-3	-	ASSLGPGSTDTQY
TRBV11-2	TRBJ1-2	-	ASSLTYRQGTNYGYT
TRBV27	TRBJ2-7	-	ASRTRTGEQY
TRBV18	TRBJ2-5	-	ASSPTGAQETQY
TRBV5-1	TRBJ2-1	once	ASSGTGISYNEQF
TRBV28	TRBJ1-3	-	ASSPAGSGNTIY
TRBV10-3	TRBJ1-1	-	AIRATGDRGFTEAF
TRBV2	TRBJ1-5	-	ASSQLGQGDNQPQH
TRBV27	TRBJ2-7	-	ASSWTSRTGGVYEQY
TRBV21-1	TRBJ2-2	-	ASSIPRTSGRIHAGELF
TRBV7-9	TRBJ2-4	once	ASSSQVAKNIQY
TRBV5-1	TRBJ1-6	-	ASSLDAVGSSYNSPLH
TRBV7-6	TRBJ2-1	-	ASSQGQEQF
TRBV27	TRBJ2-7	-	ASSTGGSEQY
TRBV4-2	TRBJ2-1	-	ASSQESSGSNEQF
TRBV7-8	TRBJ2-3	-	ASSTPGGDTQY
TRBV6-1	TRBJ1-3	-	ASSPRPGTGDTIY
TRBV6-4	TRBJ2-6	-	ASSDGSGGSSGANVLT
TRBV27	TRBJ1-1	-	ASGSSGTEAF
TRBV9	TRBJ2-7	-	ASSHPLSGGSYEQY
TRBV28	TRBJ2-7	-	ASSSSRGGPIYEQY
TRBV5-4	TRBJ2-3	-	ASSLPRDTRIAGGHTQY
TRBV14	TRBJ2-7	once	ASSPLTGGYYEQY
TRBV9	TRBJ1-5	-	ASSAGGGGQPQH
TRBV7-6	TRBJ2-2	-	ASSSSSGSTTGELF
TRBV19	TRBJ2-7	-	ASSKEGEQY
TRBV7-8	TRBJ2-7	-	ASSLVRWAFYEQY
TRBV7-9	TRBJ2-7	-	ASSPTGRSSYEQY
TRBV5-8	TRBJ2-1	-	ASTWGGLDNEQF
TRBV15	TRBJ2-7	-	ATSTSVRGEQY
TRBV5-6	TRBJ1-2	-	ASSFGEPYGYT
TRBV15	TRBJ2-1	-	ATSSGEGGRWDEQF
TRBV6-5	TRBJ2-5	once	ASSYAAGLYQETQY